A single sample gave rise to the 2 T cell receptor beta chains below, sequenced in a study of T cell responses to AZD1222 COVID-19 vaccine. Only in-frame clones appear in the TCRdb table, and some are missing; sequencing was by immunoSEQ multiplex PCR. The data show under 150,000 clones, more than 85% seen once. Material: peripheral blood, obtained on day 0 of AZD1222 vaccination. These receptors all stem from an adult in good health.

The V gene is TRBV12-3 or TRBV12-4, the J gene TRBJ2-7; D unclear. V was clipped by 6 bases and J by 3 bases, with 9 bases between them. The CDR3 spans 12 residues. The CDR3 nucleotides read TGTGCCAGCAGCCTCCGGAGCTACGAGCAGTACTTC. Protein sequence: CASSLRSYEQYF.

J is TRBJ2-3 and V is TRBV30; D gene unclear. Germline assignment: CDR1 GTSNPN and CDR2 SVGIG (reference sequence). CDR3 length: 13 residues. CDR3 bases: TGTGCTGGGTCACCCCGGTTTCCAGATACGCAGTATTTT. Translated: CAGSPRFPDTQYF.